This entry is about one T cell receptor beta chain. Its antigen has not been determined. No base quality values were provided; no much bigger clone lies one nucleotide off. Library method: multiplex PCR. The instrument given in TCRdb is Illumina HiSeq 4000. To build TCR beta libraries, CDR3 regions were amplified by Arm-PCR using iRepertoire HTBI primers. Gel purification was performed on PCR products prior to sequencing. The paper's data handling went like this. Gene usage analysis of CDR3 amino acid clonotypes used the approximately 62 TRBV and 14 TRBJ segments found across samples. Filtered high-quality paired reads were merged into contigs using COPE and FqMerger. Contigs were aligned with BLAST to IMGT TRBV, TRBD and TRBJ reference genes, and CDR3 was defined per IMGT. Any clonotype with a frequency above 0.1% was counted as a highly expanded clone. Shannon entropy served as the measure of repertoire diversity, while the Gini coefficient captured V-J evenness. Public clonotypes were defined as clonotypes shared by more than one individual. In-frame beta chains were kept once TCRdb had trimmed the public reads at Q25 with fastp and called clones with MiXCR. Each entry merges the rows of one CDR3 protein and shows their most common DNA and genes. The V and J calls reflect TCRdb's pipeline rather than the authors' work. For this sample the table gives around 400,000 distinct CDR3 sequences, of which roughly 16% were detected only once. Of the sample, about 24% is held by the ten largest clones.

This entry belongs to a study of regulatory T cells in long-lasting Graves disease (TCRdb year 2021). Regarding the complete study: In the newly diagnosed Graves' disease group, patients had been taking antithyroid drugs for less than 3 months. Patients with persistent Graves' disease were compared with patients with newly diagnosed Graves' disease using TCR sequencing and RNA sequencing of peripheral blood. The study was conducted in China and was registered as a clinical trial. A total of about 35 samples underwent TCR sequencing, from roughly 13 patients with persistent Graves' disease and 20 patients with newly diagnosed Graves' disease.

Beyond this particular receptor, the publication reports: As a limitation, the authors acknowledged that the small sample size may reduce accuracy. Only the TCR beta chain was sequenced and analyzed. Peripheral blood alone was examined, since thyroid tissue, which constituted the primary lesion, could not be accessed. Patients with persistent disease shared more public clonotypes (fewer than 3,000) than newly diagnosed patients did (approximately 1,000). Compared with newly diagnosed patients, patients with persistent Graves' disease had lower TCR Shannon entropy and fewer highly expanded clones, which suggests clonal expansion.

In light of the paper, this sample's time point label describes: newly diagnosed GD, antithyroid drugs for less than 3 months. For both TCR sequencing and RNA sequencing, RNA was extracted from PBMCs using TRIzol. Graves' disease was diagnosed according to American Thyroid Association guidelines. Patients for the study were recruited at an endocrinology department in Xi'an, China. From each patient, around 8.3 milliliters of peripheral blood was collected into an EDTA anticoagulant tube. Ficoll Paque Plus density gradient separation was used to isolate PBMCs, and no further T cell sorting was done. An Agilent 2100 Bioanalyzer and agarose gel were used to check RNA quality, and a NanoDrop 2000 was used to measure RNA concentration. The origin of this receptor is a female donor with Graves disease. This sample comprised peripheral blood mononuclear cells (PBMCs), obtained at new diagnosis, from a patient treated with antithyroid drugs.

The CDR3 has the sequence CASSSRSEETQYF. The DNA sequence is TGTGCCAGCTCTAGTCGGTCAGAAGAGACCCAGTACTTC. The rearrangement joined TRBV28 to TRBJ2-5; the D gene lacks a confident call. The germline V gene supplies CDR1 MDHEN and CDR2 SYDVKM. V sheds 8 bases and J sheds 3 bases, leaving 13 bases between their ends. The CDR3 contains 13 residues, cysteine and phenylalanine counted. The DNA shown is the 39-base CDR3, in frame from base 1.